This T cell receptor beta chain was captured in a study of blood T cell repertoires in COVID-19. Study details: The United States, Italy and Spain provided the acute and convalescent COVID-19 samples. T cells, B-cell-depleted T cells, or PBMCs provided the cDNA or gDNA that served as material.

This CDR3 has 12 amino acids. Per the germline V gene, CDR1 is MDHEN and CDR2 is SYDVKM. Trimming removed 6 bases from V and 10 bases from J, with 13 bases in between. As originally analysed: Reference gene primer amplification gave nucleated cell count estimates. The protocol was immunoSEQ multiplex PCR, while the TCRdb copy is restricted to in-frame clones and leaves out a portion. V and J calls and clone size are those listed in that table; D and trimming were worked out from the DNA. The table has over 100,000 clones, around 78% seen once. This rearrangement joins TRBV28 to TRBJ2-1; unclear D gene. Specimen: peripheral blood. This clonotype was sampled from a woman between 55 and 75 years old with acute or convalescent COVID-19. The CDR3 DNA is TGTGCCAGCAGGCTAACCCCCATGGAGCAGTTCTTC. Its protein product is CASRLTPMEQFF. Full variable domain (missing parts from reference TRBV28 and TRBJ2-1): DVKVTQSSRYLVKRTGEKVFLECVQDMDHENMFWYRQDPGLGLRLIYFSYDVKMKEKGDIPEGYSVSREKKERFSLILESASTNQTSMYLCASRLTPMEQFFGPGTRLTVL.